This T cell receptor (beta chain) comes out of a study of blood T cell repertoires in COVID-19. At the level of the study: T cells, B-cell-depleted T cells, or PBMCs provided the cDNA or gDNA that served as material.

Original handling: Amplifying reference gene primers gave estimates of nucleated cell counts. TCRdb's table, derived via immunoSEQ multiplex PCR, lists solely in-frame clones and lacks some. That table is the source of V, J and clone size, and D and trimming were worked out from the DNA. Of 90,000 to 150,000 clones listed, 70% to 80% are singletons. This CDR3 contains 15 residues. CDR1 is MNHNY, CDR2 SVGAGI, per germline (reference sequence). Trimming took off 4 bases at V and 0 bases at J, with 12 bases between the two ends. The TCR originated in a woman aged 80 or older with acute or convalescent COVID-19. The V gene is TRBV6-6, the J gene TRBJ1-1, with D perhaps TRBD1 (6 bases). The sequenced sample was peripheral blood. For the CDR3, the DNA is TGTGCCAGCAGTTCGTCAGGGGATTTGAACACTGAAGCTTTCTTT. It yields the protein CASSSSGDLNTEAFF.